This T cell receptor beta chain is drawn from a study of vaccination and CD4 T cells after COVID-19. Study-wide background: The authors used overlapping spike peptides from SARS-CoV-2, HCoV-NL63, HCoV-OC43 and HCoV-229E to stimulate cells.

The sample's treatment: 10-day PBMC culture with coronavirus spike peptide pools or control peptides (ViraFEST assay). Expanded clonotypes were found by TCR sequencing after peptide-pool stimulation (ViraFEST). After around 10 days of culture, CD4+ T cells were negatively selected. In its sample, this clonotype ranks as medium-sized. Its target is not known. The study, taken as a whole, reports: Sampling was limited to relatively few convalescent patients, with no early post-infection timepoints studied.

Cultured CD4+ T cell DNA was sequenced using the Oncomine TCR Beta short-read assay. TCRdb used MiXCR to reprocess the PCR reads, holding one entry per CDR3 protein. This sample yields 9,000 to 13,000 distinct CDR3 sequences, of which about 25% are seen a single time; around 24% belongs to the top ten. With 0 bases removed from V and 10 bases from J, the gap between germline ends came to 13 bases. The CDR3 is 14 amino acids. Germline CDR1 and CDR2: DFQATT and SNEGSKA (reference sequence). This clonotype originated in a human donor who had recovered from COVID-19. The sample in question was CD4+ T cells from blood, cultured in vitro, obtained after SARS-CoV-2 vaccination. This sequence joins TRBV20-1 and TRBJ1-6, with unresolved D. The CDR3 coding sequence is TGCAGTGCTAGAGATCCCCCTTCAAGGTCACCCCTCCACTTT. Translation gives CSARDPPSRSPLHF.